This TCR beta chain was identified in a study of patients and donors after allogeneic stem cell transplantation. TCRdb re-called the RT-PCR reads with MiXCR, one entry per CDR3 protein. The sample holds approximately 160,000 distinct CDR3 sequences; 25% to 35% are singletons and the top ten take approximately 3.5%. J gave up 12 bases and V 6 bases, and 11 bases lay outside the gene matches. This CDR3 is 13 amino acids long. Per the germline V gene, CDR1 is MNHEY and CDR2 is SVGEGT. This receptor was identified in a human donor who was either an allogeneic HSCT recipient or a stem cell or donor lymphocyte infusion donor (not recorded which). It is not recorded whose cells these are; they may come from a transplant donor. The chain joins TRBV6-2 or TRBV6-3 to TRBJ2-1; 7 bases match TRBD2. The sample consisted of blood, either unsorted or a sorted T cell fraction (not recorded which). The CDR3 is CASSRGLEAWQFF. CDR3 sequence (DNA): TGTGCCAGCAGCCGAGGACTAGAAGCTTGGCAGTTCTTC.